This T cell receptor beta chain derives from a study of T cells after yellow fever vaccination. The germline V gene encodes CDR1 SGDLS and CDR2 YYNGEE. J lost 5 bases, V lost 3 bases, and 6 bases had no gene match. This CDR3 comprises 14 residues. On this clonotype itself: Its matching antigen is unknown.

Study results and caveats: Weaker in magnitude, the secondary response showed a faster peak on day 5 versus 15.

5'RACE template switching produced TCR cDNA carrying a universal primer site and UMIs. TCRdb analysed the 5' RACE reads with MiXCR anew, one entry per CDR3 protein. The sample lists about 340,000 distinct CDR3 sequences; about 4% were seen once. Sequencing used PBMCs, obtained 5 days after the yellow fever booster vaccination. The chain links TRBV9 to TRBJ2-3; TRBD2 agrees at 7 bases. The TCR comes from a man aged 18 to 29 who received the YFV17D yellow fever vaccine. CDR3 residues: CASSASGLGDTQYF. The DNA of the CDR3 is TGTGCCAGCAGCGCTAGCGGTTTAGGAGATACGCAGTATTTT.